The sample holds a few counts of the clone carrying this TCR beta chain. The data are from a study of blood T cell repertoires in COVID-19. Germline loops: CDR1 LGHDT, CDR2 YNNKEL (reference sequence). This CDR3 is built from 14 residues. The V gene lost 0 bases and the J gene lost 1 base, with 6 bases spanning the gap. In the authors' workflow: Researchers report that nucleated cell counts were estimated from reference gene primer amplification. Clones were read by immunoSEQ multiplex PCR, and TCRdb kept only the in-frame ones, dropping some. From that table come the V and J calls and clone size; the DNA was used to work out D and trimming. This table holds approximately 260,000 clones, 89% found once.

V usage is TRBV3-1 (or the pseudogene TRBV3-2) and J usage is TRBJ1-1; D is possibly TRBD1 (6 bases). The TCR was taken from a woman in her 40s who had recovered from COVID-19. Source material: peripheral blood. The CDR3 here is CASSQDRGNTEAFF. Written as DNA, the CDR3 is TGTGCCAGCAGCCAAGACAGGGGGAACACTGAAGCTTTCTTT.